The clone carrying this TCR beta chain was observed a handful of times. What it binds is unknown. As the sequencing template, cDNA was produced by extracting RNA and reverse transcribing it. Some clones are missing from TCRdb's copy, which holds only in-frame ones; the method was immunoSEQ multiplex PCR. The sample lists some 200,000 clones, over 50% occurring once. Trimming removed 2 bases at V and 1 base at J, with 18 bases between. This CDR3 has 17 residues. CDR1 is ENHRY, CDR2 SYGVKD, per germline. The data belong to a study of CD8+ T cells in alopecia areata. In the study overall: People stayed on tofacitinib for 6 to 18 months, then stopped the drug for 6 months.

Study-level points and caveats: Alopecia totalis/universalis scalp especially showed more expanded CD8+ clones than normal scalp.

The V gene is TRBV10-3, the J gene TRBJ2-7; D tentatively reads TRBD1 or TRBD2 (5 bases each). This TCR derives from a human donor with alopecia areata. The sequences come from CD4+ T cells sorted from blood, collected at week 0. As DNA, the CDR3 is TGTGCCATCAGTGAGGGGACGGAGCAGGGACGTTCCTACGAGCAGTACTTC. Amino acid sequence: CAISEGTEQGRSYEQYF.